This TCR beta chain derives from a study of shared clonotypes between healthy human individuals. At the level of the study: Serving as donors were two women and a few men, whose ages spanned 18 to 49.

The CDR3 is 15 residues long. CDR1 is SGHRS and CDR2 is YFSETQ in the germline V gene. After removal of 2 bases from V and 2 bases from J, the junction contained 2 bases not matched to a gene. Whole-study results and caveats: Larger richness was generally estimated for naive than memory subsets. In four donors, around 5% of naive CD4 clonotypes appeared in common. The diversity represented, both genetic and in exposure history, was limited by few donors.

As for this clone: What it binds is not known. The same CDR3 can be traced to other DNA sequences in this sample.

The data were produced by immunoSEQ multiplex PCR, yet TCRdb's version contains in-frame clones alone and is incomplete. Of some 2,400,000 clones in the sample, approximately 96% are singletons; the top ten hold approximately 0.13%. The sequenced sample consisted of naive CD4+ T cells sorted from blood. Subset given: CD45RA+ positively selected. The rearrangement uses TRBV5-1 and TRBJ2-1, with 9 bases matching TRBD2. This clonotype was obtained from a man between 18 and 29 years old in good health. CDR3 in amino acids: CASSLRLAAYNEQFF. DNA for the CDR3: TGCGCCAGCAGCTTAAGACTAGCGGCCTACAATGAGCAGTTCTTC.